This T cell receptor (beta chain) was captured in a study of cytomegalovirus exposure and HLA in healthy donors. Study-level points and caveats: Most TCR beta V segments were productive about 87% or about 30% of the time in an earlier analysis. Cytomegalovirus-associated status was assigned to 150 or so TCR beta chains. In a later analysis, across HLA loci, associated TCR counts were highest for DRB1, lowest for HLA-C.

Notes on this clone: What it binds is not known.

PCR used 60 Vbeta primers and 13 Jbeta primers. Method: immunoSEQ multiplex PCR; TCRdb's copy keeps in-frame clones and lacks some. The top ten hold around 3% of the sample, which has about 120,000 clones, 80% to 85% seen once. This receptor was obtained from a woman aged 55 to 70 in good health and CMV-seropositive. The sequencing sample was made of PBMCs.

The CDR3 loop reads CSVRDSGYTIYF. The CDR3 nucleotides read TGCAGCGTCCGGGACAGTGGTTACACCATATATTTT. V and J are TRBV29-1 and TRBJ1-3; 7 bases are shared with TRBD1. Germline assignment: CDR1 SQVTM and CDR2 ANQGSEA. The CDR3 totals 12 residues. The J segment lost 8 bases and the V segment lost 6 bases, leaving 7 bases of the junction unmatched.